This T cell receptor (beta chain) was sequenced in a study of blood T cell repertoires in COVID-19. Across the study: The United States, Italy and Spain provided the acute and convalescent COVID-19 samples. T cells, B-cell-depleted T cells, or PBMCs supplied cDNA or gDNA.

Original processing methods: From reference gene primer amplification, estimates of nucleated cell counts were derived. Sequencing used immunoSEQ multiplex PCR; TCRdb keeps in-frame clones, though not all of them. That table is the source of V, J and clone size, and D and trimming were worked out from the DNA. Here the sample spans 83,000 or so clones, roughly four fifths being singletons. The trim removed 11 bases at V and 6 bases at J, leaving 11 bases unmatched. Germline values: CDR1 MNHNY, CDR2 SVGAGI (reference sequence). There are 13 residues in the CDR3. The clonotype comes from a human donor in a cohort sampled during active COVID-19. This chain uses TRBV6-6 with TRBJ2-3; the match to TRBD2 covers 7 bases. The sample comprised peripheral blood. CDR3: CASGLGRRDTQYF. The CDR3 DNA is TGTGCCTCTGGACTAGGCCGCCGTGATACGCAGTATTTT.